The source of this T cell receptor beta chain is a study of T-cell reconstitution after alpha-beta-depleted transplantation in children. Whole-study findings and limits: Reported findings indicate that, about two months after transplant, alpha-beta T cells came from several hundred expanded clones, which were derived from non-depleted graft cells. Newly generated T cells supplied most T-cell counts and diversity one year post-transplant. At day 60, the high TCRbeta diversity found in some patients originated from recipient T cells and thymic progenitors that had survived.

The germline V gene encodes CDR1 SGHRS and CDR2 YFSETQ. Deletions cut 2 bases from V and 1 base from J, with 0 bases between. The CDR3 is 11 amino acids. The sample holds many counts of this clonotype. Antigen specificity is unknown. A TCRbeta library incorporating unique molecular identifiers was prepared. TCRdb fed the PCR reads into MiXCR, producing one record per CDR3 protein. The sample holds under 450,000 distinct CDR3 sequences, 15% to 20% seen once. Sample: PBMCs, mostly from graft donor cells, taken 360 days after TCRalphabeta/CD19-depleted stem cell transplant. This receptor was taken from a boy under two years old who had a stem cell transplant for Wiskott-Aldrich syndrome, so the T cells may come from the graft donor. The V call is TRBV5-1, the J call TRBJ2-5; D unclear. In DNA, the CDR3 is TGCGCCAGCAGCTTCCAAGAGACCCAGTACTTC. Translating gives CASSFQETQYF.